This T cell receptor (beta chain) was retrieved from a study of OX40 agonist ivuxolimab in advanced cancers. Study findings and constraints: The CD4+ and CD8+ T cells in the blood had expanded clonally by week 6 at 0.1 to 3.0 mg/kg.

Libraries were prepared by immunoSEQ multiplex PCR; TCRdb keeps only in-frame clonotypes and omits some of them. Altogether 50,000 to 70,000 clones are present, roughly 84% being singletons, with the ten largest covering about 0.65%. Worth noting for this clone: The antigen is not known.

This TCR came from an adult with an advanced solid tumor such as melanoma, head and neck, liver or kidney cancer. This sample comprised CD4+ or CD8+ T cells sorted from blood, obtained in a trial of the OX40 agonist ivuxolimab.

The CDR3 sequence is CASSPIDGMNTEAFF. CDR3 coding DNA: TGTGCCAGCAGCCCGATCGACGGAATGAACACTGAAGCTTTCTTT. This chain links TRBV7-3 with TRBJ1-1; D call uncertain. CDR3 length: 15 residues. V gave up 5 bases and J gave up 0 bases, with 13 bases separating them. Looked up from germline, CDR1 is SGHTA and CDR2 is FQGTGA.